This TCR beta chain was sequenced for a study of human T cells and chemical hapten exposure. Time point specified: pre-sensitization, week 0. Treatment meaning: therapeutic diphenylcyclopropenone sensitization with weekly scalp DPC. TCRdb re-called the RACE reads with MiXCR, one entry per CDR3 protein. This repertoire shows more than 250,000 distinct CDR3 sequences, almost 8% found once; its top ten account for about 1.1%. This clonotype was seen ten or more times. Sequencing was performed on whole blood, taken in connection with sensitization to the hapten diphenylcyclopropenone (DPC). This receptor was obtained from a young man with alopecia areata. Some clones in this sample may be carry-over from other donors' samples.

The CDR3, as DNA: TGTGCCAGCAGCCGACCCCCGGCGGGGGGGGGTATAAATGAGCAGTTCTTC. It encodes CASSRPPAGGGINEQFF. The chain combines TRBV7-3 with TRBJ2-1; 9 bases agree with TRBD2. The CDR3 extends over 17 amino acids. V shed 5 bases, J shed 7 bases, and the junction held 15 bases outside the gene matches. Germline CDR1 SGHTA, CDR2 FQGTGA.